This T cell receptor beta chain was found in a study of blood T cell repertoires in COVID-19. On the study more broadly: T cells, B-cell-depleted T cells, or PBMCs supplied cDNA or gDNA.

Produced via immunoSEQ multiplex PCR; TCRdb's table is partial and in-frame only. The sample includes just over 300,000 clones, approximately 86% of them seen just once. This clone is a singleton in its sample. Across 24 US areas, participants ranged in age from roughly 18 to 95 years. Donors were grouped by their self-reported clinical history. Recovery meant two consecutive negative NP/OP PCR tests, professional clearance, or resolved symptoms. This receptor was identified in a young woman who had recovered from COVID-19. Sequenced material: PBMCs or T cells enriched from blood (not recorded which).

The CDR3 is CASSYLREQGVRGYTF. In DNA, the CDR3 is TGTGCCAGCAGCTACCTCCGGGAGCAGGGGGTAAGGGGCTACACCTTC. The chain has TRBV27 and TRBJ1-2; 7 positions match TRBD1. J lost 8 bases, V lost 6 bases, and 18 bases had no gene match. The germline V gene has CDR1 MNHEY and CDR2 SMNVEV (reference sequence). This CDR3 contains 16 residues.